The 7 T cell receptor beta chains given below trace back to one sample, sequenced in a study of blood T cells in healthy people across ages. Primed by a sample-barcoded 5' primer and a J-beta primer mix, a second PCR proceeded for roughly 7 to 12 cycles. Using its own MiXCR run on the 5' RACE reads, TCRdb lists one record per CDR3 protein. The sample consists of roughly 1.9 million distinct CDR3 sequences, around 42% of them appearing once. What was sequenced was blood. The receptor source for this set is a human donor in good health.

The chain couples TRBV7-6 to TRBJ1-1, with TRBD1 matching 8 bases. This CDR3 spans 18 amino acids. J gave up 4 bases and V 2 bases, and 15 bases lay outside the gene matches. The germline V gene has CDR1 SGHVS and CDR2 FNYEAQ. As DNA, the CDR3 is TGTGCCAGCAGCTTAAATTCGGAGGCAGGGGGCGATAGCACTGAAGCTTTCTTT. It encodes CASSLNSEAGGDSTEAFF.

In the case of this clonotype: Compared with germline, one end of the junction differs, possibly owing to a read error. The chain has TRBV7-9 and TRBJ1-5, with D maybe TRBD1 (5 bases). This CDR3 region has 15 residues. Per the germline V gene, CDR1 is SEHNR and CDR2 is FQNEAQ (reference sequence). CDR3 bases: TGTACCAGCTCCCAGGGAGGGGCCGGTAATCAGCCCCAGCATTTT. Its translation: CTSSQGGAGNQPQHF.

This clonotype has a handful of counts. The gene calls are TRBV20-1 and TRBJ2-1, with 11 bases fitting TRBD2. Per the germline V gene, CDR1 is DFQATT and CDR2 is SNEGSKA (reference sequence). V lost 0 bases to trimming and J lost 8 bases; unmatched junction nucleotides: 6. The length of the CDR3 is 15 residues. The CDR3 is CSARDGLAGLHEQFF. In nucleotides, the CDR3 is TGCAGTGCTAGAGATGGACTAGCGGGTCTCCATGAGCAGTTCTTC.

This clonotype was detected ten times or more. The chain couples TRBV29-1 to TRBJ2-6; 9 bases fit TRBD1. The CDR3 is 12 residues long. Trimming removed 7 bases from V and 9 bases from J; junction bases left unmatched: 4. CDR1 and CDR2 from the germline V gene are SQVTM and ANQGSEA. CDR3 protein: CSAGQGDNVLTF. For the CDR3, the DNA is TGCAGCGCGGGACAGGGCGACAACGTCCTGACTTTC.

The chain employs TRBV20-1 and TRBJ2-3; D perhaps matches TRBD2 (6 bases). V lost 2 bases to trimming and J lost 2 bases, with 8 bases between them. Germline V gene sequence: CDR1 DFQATT, CDR2 SNEGSKA (reference sequence). This CDR3 is built from 13 residues. Here the CDR3 reads CSARWDFTDTQYF. DNA of the CDR3: TGCAGTGCTAGATGGGACTTCACAGATACGCAGTATTTT.

The sample holds a few counts of this clonotype. The chain joins TRBV13 to TRBJ2-7; 8 positions agree with TRBD1. The germline CDR1 and CDR2 sequences are PRHDT and FYEKMQ (reference sequence). V lost 4 bases, J lost 4 bases, and 9 bases stayed unmatched. The CDR3 loop spans 15 amino acids. Here the CDR3 reads CASSSQGDKLYEQYF. As DNA, the CDR3 is TGTGCCAGCAGCTCACAGGGGGATAAGCTATACGAGCAGTACTTC.

The V gene is TRBV27, the J gene TRBJ2-1; the match to TRBD2 covers 7 bases. Germline V gene sequence: CDR1 MNHEY, CDR2 SMNVEV (reference sequence). Trimming at V came to 4 bases and at J to 15 bases, leaving 9 bases not matched to a gene. The CDR3 extends over 12 amino acids. CDR3 in amino acids: CASSWSGASLFF. DNA for the CDR3: TGTGCCAGCAGTTGGAGCGGGGCCTCTCTGTTCTTC.